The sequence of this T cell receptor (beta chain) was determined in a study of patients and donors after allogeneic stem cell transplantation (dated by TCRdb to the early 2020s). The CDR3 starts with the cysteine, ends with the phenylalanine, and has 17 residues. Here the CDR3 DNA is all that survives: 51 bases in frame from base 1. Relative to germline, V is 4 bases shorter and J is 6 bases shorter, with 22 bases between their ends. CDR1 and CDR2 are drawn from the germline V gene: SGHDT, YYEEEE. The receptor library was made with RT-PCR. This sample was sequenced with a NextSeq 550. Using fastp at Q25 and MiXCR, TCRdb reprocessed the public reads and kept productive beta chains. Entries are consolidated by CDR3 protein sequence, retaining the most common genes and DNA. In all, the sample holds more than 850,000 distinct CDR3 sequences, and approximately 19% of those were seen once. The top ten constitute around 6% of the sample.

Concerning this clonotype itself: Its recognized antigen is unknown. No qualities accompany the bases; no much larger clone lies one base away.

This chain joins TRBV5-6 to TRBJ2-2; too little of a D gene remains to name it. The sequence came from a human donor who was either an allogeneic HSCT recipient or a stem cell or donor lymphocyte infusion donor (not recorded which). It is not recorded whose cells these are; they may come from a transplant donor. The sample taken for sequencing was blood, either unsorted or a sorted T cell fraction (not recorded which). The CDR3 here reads CASSRGRLGIAAGELFF. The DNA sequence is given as TGTGCCAGCAGCCGAGGACGATTAGGTATTGCGGCCGGGGAGCTGTTTTTT.